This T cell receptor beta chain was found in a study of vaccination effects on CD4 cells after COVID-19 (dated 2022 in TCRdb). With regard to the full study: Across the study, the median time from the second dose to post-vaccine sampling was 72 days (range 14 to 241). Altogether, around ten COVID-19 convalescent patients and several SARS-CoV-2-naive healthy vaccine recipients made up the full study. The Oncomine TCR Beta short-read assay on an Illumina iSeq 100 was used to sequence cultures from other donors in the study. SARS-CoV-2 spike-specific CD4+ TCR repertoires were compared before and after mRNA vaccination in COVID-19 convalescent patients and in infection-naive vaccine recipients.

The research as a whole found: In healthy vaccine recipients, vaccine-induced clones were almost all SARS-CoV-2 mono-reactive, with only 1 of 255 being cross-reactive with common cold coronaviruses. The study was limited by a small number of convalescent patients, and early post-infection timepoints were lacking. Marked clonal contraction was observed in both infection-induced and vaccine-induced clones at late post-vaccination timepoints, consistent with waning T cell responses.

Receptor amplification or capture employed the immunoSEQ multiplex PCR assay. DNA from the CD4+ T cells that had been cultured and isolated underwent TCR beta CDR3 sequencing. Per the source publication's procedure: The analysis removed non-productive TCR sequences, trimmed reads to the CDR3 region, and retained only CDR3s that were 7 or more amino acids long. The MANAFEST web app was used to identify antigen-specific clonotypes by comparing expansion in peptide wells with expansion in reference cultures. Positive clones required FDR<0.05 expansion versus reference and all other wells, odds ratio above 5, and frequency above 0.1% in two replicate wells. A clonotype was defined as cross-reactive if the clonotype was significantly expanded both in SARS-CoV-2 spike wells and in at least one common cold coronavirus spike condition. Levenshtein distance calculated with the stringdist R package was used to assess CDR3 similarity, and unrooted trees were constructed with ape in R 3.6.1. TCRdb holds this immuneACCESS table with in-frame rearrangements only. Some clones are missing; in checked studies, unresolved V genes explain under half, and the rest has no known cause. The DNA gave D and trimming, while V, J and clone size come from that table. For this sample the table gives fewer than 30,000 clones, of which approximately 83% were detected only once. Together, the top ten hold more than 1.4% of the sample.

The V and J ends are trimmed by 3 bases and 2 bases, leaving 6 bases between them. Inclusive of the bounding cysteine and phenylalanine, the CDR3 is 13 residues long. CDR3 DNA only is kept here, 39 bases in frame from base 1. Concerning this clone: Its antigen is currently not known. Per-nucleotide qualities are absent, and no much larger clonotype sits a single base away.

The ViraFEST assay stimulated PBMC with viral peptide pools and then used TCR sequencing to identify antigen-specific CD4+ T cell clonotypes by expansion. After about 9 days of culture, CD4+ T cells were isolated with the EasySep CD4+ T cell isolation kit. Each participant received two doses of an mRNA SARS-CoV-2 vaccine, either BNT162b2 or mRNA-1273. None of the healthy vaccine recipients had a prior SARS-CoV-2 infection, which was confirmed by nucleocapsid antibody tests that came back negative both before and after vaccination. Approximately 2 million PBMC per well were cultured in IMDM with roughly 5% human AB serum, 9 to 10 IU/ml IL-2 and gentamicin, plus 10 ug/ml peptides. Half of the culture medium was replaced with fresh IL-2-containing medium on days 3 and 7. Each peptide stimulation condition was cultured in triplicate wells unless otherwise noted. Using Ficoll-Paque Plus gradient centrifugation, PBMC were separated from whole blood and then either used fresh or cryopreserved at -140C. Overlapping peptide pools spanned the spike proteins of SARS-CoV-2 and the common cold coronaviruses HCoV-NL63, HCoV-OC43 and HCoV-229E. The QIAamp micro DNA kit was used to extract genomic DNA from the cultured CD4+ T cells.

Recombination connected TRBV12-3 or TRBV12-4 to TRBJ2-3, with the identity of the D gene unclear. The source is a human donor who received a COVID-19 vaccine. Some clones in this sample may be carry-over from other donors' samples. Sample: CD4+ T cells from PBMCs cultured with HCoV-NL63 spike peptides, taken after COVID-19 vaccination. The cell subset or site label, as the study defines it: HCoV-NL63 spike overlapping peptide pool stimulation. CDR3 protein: CASSLESTDTQYF. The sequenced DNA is TGTGCCAGCAGTTTGGAGTCCACAGATACGCAGTATTTT.